This record covers a single T cell receptor beta chain. Its specificity is unknown. The CDR3 contains 13 residues. Germline V gene data show CDR1 as DFQATT and CDR2 as SNEGSKA (reference sequence). The record originates from a study of monozygotic twins with inflammatory bowel disease. General study points: Immunosuppressive treatments were not uniform, and this may have added variability to patient repertoires.

Template switching introduced UMIs that contain a 6-nucleotide sample barcode. TCRdb reprocessed the 5' RACE reads, with one entry per CDR3 protein and no DNA. The listing contains under 150,000 distinct CDR3 sequences. The receptor comes from a human donor with ulcerative colitis or Crohn's disease, or a healthy co-twin of an affected twin (not recorded which). The chain joins TRBV20-1 to TRBJ2-3; no DNA is available, so the TRBD1 call from TCRdb remains unchecked. The sample was blood. CDR3 sequence reads: CSVLVRVADTQYF.